This TCR beta chain was identified during a study of cytomegalovirus exposure and HLA in healthy donors. Germline V lookup: CDR1 GTSNPN, CDR2 SVGIG (reference sequence). Trimming at V came to 1 base and at J to 8 bases, leaving 12 bases not matched to a gene. The CDR3 is 15 amino acids. This clone was found a few times. The primer mix had 60 Vbeta and 13 Jbeta primers. The repertoire was sequenced with immunoSEQ multiplex PCR; TCRdb's copy has only in-frame clones and lacks some. The sample consists of around 220,000 clones, 70% to 80% of them appearing once. This receptor was identified in a man between 40 and 49 years old in good health and CMV-seronegative. Sequenced sample: PBMCs. V and J are TRBV30 and TRBJ1-2; 8 nucleotides align to TRBD1. The CDR3 reads CAWSDSRGRTRGYTF. The CDR3 nucleotides are TGTGCCTGGAGTGATTCCAGGGGGCGGACGCGCGGCTACACCTTC.